This T cell receptor beta chain was identified in a study of cytomegalovirus exposure and HLA in healthy donors. The study ran its PCR with 60 Vbeta and 13 Jbeta primers. Sequenced by immunoSEQ multiplex PCR; TCRdb stores in-frame clones only, minus some. The sample has approximately 50,000 clones; about 57% are singletons. Study observations and caveats: Further analysis, carried out later, found HLA-associated TCR beta chains more clonally expanded than equally common other chains. Listed as cytomegalovirus-associated were 150 to 200 TCR beta chains.

This CDR3 has 16 amino acids. Germline CDR1 and CDR2: MNHEY and SVGAGI. V lost 0 bases, J lost 2 bases, and 10 bases lay in between. Turning to this clone: Antigen specificity is unknown.

This receptor was identified in a human donor in good health. This chain joins TRBV6-5 and TRBJ2-2; D call uncertain. The specimen was PBMCs. CDR3 nucleotide sequence: TGTGCCAGCAGTTACTCGCTCCAGGCCAACACCGGGGAGCTGTTTTTT. Protein sequence: CASSYSLQANTGELFF.